What follows are 7 T cell receptor beta chains derived from one specimen sequenced in a study of Tregs in tolerant kidney transplant recipients (dated by TCRdb to the late 2010s). The meaning of the sample's time point label: 6 months after combined kidney and bone marrow transplant. Related donors were used in the transplants with nonmyeloablative bone marrow transplantation, and mixed chimerism was transient in the human trials. The library relied on the immunoSEQ multiplex PCR assay. This immuneACCESS table, as held by TCRdb, lists in-frame sequences with V and J called but not all clones. Of the missing ones, under half trace to an unresolved V gene in checked studies; the others have no known cause. In this sample the table shows 55,000 to 75,000 clones, over 75% of which occur a single time. Jointly, the top ten make up about 3.8% of the sample. The sequencing here drew on CD4+ T cells from blood (PBMCs), taken 6 months after the transplant. These receptors originate from a human patient who received a combined kidney and bone marrow transplant. After a transplant, the donor of the graft may account for some T cells.

Comments on this clone: This sample includes further DNA sequences coding for the same CDR3. The rearrangement joins TRBV15 to TRBJ1-6, with 7 bases fitting TRBD1. The CDR3 is 14 residues long. Trimming at V came to 4 bases and at J to 9 bases, leaving 6 bases not matched to a gene. The V gene's germline CDR1 is LNHNV and CDR2 YYDKDF (reference sequence). CDR3 nucleotides: TGTGCCACCAGCAAACGCGACAGGGCTTCACCCCTCCACTTT. It encodes CATSKRDRASPLHF.

J is TRBJ2-1 and V is TRBV21-1; TRBD1 reflects the table's D call only, with no check against the DNA. TRBV21-1 represents a pseudogene. This CDR3 has 14 residues. CDR3 protein: CASSKTEDVNEQFF. The CDR3 DNA reads TGTGCCAGCAGCAAAACAGAAGATGTGAATGAGCAGTTCTTC.

The chain couples TRBV7-3 to TRBJ2-1, with TRBD2 identical over 7 bases. The CDR3 has 15 amino acids. CDR1 SGHTA and CDR2 FQGTGA come from the germline V gene. After removal of 5 bases from V and 4 bases from J, the junction contained 8 bases not matched to a gene. CDR3 sequence: CASSHGGGLYNEQFF. As DNA, the CDR3 is TGTGCCAGCAGCCATGGCGGGGGACTTTACAATGAGCAGTTCTTC. Together with reference TRBV7-3 and TRBJ2-1, the CDR3 gives the full variable domain: GAGVSQTPSNKVTEKGKYVELRCDPISGHTALYWYRQSLGQGPEFLIYFQGTGAADDSGLPNDRFFAVRPEGSVSTLKIQRTERGDSAVYLCASSHGGGLYNEQFFGPGTRLTVL.

The chain employs TRBV21-1 and TRBJ2-4; the table's TRBD2 call for D was not verified on the DNA. TRBV21-1 is termed a pseudogene. The CDR3 runs to 18 residues. The CDR3 reads CASSKGLTSGDNKNIQYF. Written as DNA, the CDR3 is TGTGCCAGCAGCAAAGGGTTGACTAGCGGGGATAATAAAAACATTCAGTACTTC.

The count of this clone is one. The chain recombines TRBV20-1 with TRBJ1-2; D not resolved. Trimming shortened V by 3 bases and J by 8 bases, and 10 bases separated the two germline ends. The CDR3 has 11 residues. CDR1 is DFQATT, CDR2 SNEGSKA, per germline (reference sequence). CDR3 bases: TGCAGTGCTAGGGTAGGCGGCGGCTACACCTTC. This sequence encodes CSARVGGGYTF.

This clone was observed a few times. This chain uses TRBV19 with TRBJ2-7; tentative D call: TRBD2 (5 bases). Trimming shortened V by 3 bases and J by 3 bases, and 12 bases separated the two germline ends. The length of the CDR3 is 14 residues. Germline loops: CDR1 LNHDA, CDR2 SQIVND (reference sequence). CDR3 in DNA: TGTGCCAGTAGTATGCGGGTCGGTGTCTACGAGCAGTACTTC. Translation gives CASSMRVGVYEQYF.

The chain employs TRBV4-2 and TRBJ2-3, with TRBD1 as a possible D gene (5 bases). Trimming took 4 bases from V and 5 from J, leaving 10 bases between them. The CDR3 loop spans 13 amino acids. Germline CDR1 reads LGHNA; CDR2 reads YNFKEQ. The CDR3 region is CASSRQQRDTQYF. For the CDR3, the DNA is TGTGCCAGCAGCCGACAGCAAAGAGATACGCAGTATTTT.